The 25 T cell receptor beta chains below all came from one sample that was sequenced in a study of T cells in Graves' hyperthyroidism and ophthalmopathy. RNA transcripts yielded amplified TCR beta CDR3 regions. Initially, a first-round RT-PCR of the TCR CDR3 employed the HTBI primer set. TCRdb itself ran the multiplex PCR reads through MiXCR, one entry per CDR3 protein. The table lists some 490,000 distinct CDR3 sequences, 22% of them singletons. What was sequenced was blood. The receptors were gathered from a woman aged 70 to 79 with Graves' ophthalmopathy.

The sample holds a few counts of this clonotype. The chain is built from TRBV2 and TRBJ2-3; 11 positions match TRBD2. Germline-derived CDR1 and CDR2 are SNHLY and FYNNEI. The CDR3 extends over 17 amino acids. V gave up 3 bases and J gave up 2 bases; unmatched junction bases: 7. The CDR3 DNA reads TGTGCCAGCAGTGAGAGGCTAGCGGGAGGTACCACAGATACGCAGTATTTT. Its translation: CASSERLAGGTTDTQYF.

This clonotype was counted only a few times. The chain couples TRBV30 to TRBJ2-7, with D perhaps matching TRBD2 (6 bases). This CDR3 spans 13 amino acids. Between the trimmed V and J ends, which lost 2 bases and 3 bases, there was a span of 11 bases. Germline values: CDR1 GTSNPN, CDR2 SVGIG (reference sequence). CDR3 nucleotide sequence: TGTGCCTGGAGTATGGGGGAGGTCTACGAGCAGTACTTC. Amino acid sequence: CAWSMGEVYEQYF.

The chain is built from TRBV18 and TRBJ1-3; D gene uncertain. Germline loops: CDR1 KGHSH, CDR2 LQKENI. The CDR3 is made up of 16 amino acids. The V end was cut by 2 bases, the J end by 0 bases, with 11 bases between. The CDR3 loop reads CASSPWQPSSGNTIYF. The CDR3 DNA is TGTGCCAGCTCACCATGGCAGCCGAGCTCTGGAAACACCATATATTTT. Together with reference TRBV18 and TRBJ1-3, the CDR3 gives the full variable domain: NAGVMQNPRHLVRRRGQEARLRCSPMKGHSHVYWYRQLPEEGLKFMVYLQKENIIDESGMPKERFSAEFPKEGPSILRIQQVVRGDSAAYFCASSPWQPSSGNTIYFGEGSWLTVV.

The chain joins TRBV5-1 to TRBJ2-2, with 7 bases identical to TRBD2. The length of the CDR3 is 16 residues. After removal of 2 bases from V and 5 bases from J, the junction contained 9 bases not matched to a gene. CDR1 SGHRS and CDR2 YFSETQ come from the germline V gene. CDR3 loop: CASSLGPVGGTGELFF. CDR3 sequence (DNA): TGCGCCAGCAGCTTAGGTCCCGTCGGGGGGACCGGGGAGCTGTTTTTT.

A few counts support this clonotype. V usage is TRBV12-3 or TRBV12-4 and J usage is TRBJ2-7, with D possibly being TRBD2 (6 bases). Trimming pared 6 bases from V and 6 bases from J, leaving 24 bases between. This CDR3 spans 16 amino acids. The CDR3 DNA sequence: TGTGCCAGCAGCCCCTCGGTGGGGGGAGGTTGGGGCGAGCAGTACTTC. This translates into CASSPSVGGGWGEQYF.

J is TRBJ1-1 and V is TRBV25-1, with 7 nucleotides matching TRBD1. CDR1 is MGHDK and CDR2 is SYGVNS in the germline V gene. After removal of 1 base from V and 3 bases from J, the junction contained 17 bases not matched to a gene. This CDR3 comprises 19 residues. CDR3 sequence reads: CASSEWTVSSRGIHTEAFF. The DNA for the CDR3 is TGTGCCAGCAGTGAATGGACCGTTTCGAGCAGGGGGATTCACACTGAAGCTTTCTTT.

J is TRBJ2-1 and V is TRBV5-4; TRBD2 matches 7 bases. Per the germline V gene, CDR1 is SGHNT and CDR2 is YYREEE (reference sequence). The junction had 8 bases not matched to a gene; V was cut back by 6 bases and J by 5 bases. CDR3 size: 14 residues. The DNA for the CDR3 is TGTGCCAGCAAGGCAGCGGGAATCAACAATGAGCAGTTCTTC. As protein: CASKAAGINNEQFF.

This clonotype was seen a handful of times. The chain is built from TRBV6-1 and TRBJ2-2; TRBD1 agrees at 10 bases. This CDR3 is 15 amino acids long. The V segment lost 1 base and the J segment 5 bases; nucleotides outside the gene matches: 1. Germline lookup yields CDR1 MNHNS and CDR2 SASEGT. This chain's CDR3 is CASSEGTGGTGELFF. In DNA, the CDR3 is TGTGCCAGCAGTGAAGGGACAGGGGGGACCGGGGAGCTGTTTTTT.

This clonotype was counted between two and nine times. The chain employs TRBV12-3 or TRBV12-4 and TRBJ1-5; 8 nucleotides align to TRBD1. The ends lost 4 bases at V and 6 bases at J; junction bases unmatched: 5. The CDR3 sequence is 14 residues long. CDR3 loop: CASSWQGAGQPQHF. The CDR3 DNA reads TGTGCCAGCAGTTGGCAGGGGGCGGGTCAGCCCCAGCATTTT.

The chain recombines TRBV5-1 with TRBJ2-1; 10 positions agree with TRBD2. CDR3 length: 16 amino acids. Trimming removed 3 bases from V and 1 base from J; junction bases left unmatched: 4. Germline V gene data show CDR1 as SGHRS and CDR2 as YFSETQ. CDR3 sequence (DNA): TGCGCCAGCAGCTCCCATAGCGGGAGGTCCTACAATGAGCAGTTCTTC. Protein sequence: CASSSHSGRSYNEQFF.

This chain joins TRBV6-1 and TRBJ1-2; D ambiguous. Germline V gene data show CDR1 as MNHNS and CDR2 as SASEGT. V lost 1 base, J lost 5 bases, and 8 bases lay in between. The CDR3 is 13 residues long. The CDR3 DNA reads TGTGCCAGCAGTGAAGGCGGGTTTTATGGCTACACCTTC. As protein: CASSEGGFYGYTF.

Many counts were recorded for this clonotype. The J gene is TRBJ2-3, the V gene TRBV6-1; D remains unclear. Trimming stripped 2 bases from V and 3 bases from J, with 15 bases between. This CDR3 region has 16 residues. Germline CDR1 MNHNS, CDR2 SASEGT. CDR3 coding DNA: TGTGCCAGCAGTGAACTCGGCGTACTCAGGACAGATACGCAGTATTTT. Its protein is CASSELGVLRTDTQYF.

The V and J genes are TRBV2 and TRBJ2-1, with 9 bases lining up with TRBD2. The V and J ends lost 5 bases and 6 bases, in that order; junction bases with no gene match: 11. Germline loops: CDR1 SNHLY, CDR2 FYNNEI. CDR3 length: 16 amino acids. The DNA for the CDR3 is TGTGCCAGCAGTCCCCGGGTAGCGGGAGTAAGCAATGAGCAGTTCTTC. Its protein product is CASSPRVAGVSNEQFF. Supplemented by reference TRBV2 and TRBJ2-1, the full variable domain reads EPEVTQTPSHQVTQMGQEVILRCVPISNHLYFYWYRQILGQKVEFLVSFYNNEISEKSEIFDDQFSVERPDGSNFTLKIRSTKLEDSAMYFCASSPRVAGVSNEQFFGPGTRLTVL.

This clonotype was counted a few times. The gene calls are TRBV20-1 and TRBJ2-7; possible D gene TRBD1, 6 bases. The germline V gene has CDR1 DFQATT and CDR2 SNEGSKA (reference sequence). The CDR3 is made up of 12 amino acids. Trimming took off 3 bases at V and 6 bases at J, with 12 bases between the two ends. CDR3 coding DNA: TGCAGTGCTAGGCTCGGACAGTTCGAGCAGTACTTC. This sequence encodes CSARLGQFEQYF.

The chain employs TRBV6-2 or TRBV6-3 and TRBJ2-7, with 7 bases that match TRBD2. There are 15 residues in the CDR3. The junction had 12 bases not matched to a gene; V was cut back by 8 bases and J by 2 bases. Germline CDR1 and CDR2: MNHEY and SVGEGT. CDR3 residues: CASAGFRDYAYEQYF. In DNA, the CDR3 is TGTGCCAGCGCCGGCTTCCGGGACTACGCCTACGAGCAGTACTTC.

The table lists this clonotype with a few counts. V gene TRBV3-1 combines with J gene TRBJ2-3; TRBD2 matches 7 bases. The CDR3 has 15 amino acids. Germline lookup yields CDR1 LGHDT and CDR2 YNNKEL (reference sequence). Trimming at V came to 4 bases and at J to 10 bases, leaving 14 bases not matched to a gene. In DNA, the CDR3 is TGTGCCAGCAGCCGGCTAGCGGCACCCGGGGGATCGCAGTATTTT. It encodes CASSRLAAPGGSQYF.

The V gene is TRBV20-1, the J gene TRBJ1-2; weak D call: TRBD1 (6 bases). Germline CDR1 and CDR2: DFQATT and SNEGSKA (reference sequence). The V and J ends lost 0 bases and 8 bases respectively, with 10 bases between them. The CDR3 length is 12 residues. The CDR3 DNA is TGCAGTGCTAGAGATGGGGGGCGCGGCTACACCTTC. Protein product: CSARDGGRGYTF.

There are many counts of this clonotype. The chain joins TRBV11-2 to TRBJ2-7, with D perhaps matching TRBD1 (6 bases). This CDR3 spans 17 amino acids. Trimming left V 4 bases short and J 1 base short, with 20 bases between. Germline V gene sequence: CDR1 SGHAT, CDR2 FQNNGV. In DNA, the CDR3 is TGTGCCAGCAGCTCCCCCGGTACGACAGGAGTATCCTACGAGCAGTACTTC. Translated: CASSSPGTTGVSYEQYF.

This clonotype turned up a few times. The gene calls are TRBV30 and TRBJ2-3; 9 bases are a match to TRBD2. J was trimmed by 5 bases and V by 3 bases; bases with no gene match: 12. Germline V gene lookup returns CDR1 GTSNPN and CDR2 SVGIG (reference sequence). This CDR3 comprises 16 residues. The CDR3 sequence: CAWSVSIAGARDTQYF. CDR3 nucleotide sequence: TGTGCCTGGAGCGTCAGTATAGCGGGAGCTCGAGATACGCAGTATTTT.

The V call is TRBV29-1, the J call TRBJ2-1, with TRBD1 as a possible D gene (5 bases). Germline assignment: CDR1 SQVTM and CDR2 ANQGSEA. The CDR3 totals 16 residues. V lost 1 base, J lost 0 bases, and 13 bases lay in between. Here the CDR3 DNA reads TGCAGCGTTGAAGCCCCCCGCCAGGGCTCCTACAATGAGCAGTTCTTC. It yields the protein CSVEAPRQGSYNEQFF.

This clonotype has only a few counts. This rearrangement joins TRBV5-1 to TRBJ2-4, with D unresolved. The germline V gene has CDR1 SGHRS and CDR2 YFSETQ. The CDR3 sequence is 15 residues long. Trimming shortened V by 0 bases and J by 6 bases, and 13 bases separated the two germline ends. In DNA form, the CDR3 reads TGCGCCAGCAGCTTGGTGCAGGCCCCAGGAAACATTCAGTACTTC. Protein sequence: CASSLVQAPGNIQYF. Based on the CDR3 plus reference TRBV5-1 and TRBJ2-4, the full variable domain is KAGVTQTPRYLIKTRGQQVTLSCSPISGHRSVSWYQQTPGQGLQFLFEYFSETQRNKGNFPGRFSGRQFSNSRSEMNVSTLELGDSALYLCASSLVQAPGNIQYFGAGTRLSVL.

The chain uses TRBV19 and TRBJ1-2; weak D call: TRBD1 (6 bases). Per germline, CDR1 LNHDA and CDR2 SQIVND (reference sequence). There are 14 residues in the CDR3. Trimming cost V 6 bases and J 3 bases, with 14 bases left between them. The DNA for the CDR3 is TGTGCCAGTAGAACAGGGCAAAACGACTATGGCTACACCTTC. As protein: CASRTGQNDYGYTF.

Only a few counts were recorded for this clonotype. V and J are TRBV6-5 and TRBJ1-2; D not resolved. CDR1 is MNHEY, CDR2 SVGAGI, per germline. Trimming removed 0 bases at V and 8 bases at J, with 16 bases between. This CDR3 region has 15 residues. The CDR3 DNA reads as TGTGCCAGCAGTTACTCGTCCCCCGACTTGCGGGGCTACACCTTC. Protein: CASSYSSPDLRGYTF.

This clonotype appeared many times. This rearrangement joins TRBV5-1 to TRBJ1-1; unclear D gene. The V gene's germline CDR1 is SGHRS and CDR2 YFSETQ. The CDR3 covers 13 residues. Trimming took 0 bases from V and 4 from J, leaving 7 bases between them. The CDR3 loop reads CASSLDSGTEAFF. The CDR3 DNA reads TGCGCCAGCAGCTTGGATTCAGGCACTGAAGCTTTCTTT.

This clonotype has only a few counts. CDR3 bases: TGTGCCAGTTCCGCCCTCGACAGGACTAACGGCTACACCTTC. It is translated as CASSALDRTNGYTF. This chain connects TRBV19 to TRBJ1-2, with a possible D match to TRBD1 (6 bases). Per the germline V gene, CDR1 is LNHDA and CDR2 is SQIVND (reference sequence). The CDR3 totals 14 residues. Trimming removed 8 bases at V and 8 bases at J, with 21 bases between.